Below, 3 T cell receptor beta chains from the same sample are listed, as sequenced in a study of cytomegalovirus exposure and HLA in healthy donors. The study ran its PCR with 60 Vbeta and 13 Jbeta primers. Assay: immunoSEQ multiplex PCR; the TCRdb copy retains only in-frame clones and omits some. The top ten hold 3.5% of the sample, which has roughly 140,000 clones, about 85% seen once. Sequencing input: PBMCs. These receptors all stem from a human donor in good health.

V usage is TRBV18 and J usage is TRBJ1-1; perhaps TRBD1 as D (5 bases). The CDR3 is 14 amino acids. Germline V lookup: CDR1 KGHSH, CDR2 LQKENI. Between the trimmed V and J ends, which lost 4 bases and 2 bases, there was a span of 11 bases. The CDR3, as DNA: TGTGCCAGCTCACGACAGCACCCAAACACTGAAGCTTTCTTT. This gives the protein CASSRQHPNTEAFF.

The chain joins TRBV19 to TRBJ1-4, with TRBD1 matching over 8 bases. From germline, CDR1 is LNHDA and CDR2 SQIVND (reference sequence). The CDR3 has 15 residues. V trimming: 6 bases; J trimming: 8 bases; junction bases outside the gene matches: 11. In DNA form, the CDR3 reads TGTGCCAGTAGCCCGCGACAGGGGAATGGGGAAAAACTGTTTTTT. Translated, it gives CASSPRQGNGEKLFF.

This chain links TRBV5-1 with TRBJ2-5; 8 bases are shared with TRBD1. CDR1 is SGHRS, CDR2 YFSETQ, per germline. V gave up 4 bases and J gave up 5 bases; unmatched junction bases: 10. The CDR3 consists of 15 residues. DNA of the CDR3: TGCGCCAGCAGCGGCCGACAGGGGCCCGGGGAGACCCAGTACTTC. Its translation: CASSGRQGPGETQYF.